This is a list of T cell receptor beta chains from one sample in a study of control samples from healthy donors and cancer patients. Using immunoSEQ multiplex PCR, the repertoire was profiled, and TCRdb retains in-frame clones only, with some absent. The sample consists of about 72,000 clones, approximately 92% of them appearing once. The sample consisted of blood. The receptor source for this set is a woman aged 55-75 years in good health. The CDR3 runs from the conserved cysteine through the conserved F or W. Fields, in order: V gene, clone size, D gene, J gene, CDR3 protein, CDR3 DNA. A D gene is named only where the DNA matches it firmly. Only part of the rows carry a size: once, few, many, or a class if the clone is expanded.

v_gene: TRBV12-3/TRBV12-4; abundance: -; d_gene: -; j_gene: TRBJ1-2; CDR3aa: CASSIGGNYGYTF; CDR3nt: TGTGCCAGCAGCATCGGGGGGAACTATGGCTACACCTTC
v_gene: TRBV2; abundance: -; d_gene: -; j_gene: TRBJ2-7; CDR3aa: CASRVQGYYEQYF; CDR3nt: TGTGCCAGCAGGGTACAGGGATACTACGAGCAGTACTTC
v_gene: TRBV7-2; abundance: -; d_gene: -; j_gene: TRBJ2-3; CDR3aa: CASSSRLVADTQYF; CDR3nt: TGTGCCAGCAGCTCGAGACTAGTCGCAGATACGCAGTATTTT
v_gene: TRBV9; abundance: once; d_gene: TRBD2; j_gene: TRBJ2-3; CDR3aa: CASSAILAELGGTQYF; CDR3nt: TGTGCCAGCAGCGCAATACTAGCGGAATTAGGAGGGACGCAGTATTTT
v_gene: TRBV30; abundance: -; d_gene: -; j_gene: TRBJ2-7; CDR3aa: CAWSPPGRVYVQYF; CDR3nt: TGTGCCTGGTCCCCCCCGGGCAGGGTTTACGTGCAGTACTTC
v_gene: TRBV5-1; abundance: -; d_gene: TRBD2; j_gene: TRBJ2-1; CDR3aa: CASSSPSGREFYNEQFF; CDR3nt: TGCGCCAGCAGCTCGCCTAGCGGGAGGGAATTTTACAATGAGCAGTTCTTC
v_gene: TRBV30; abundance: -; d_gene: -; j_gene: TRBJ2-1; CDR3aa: CASDPQGAGNEQFF; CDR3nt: TGTGCCAGCGACCCACAGGGCGCCGGCAATGAGCAGTTCTTC
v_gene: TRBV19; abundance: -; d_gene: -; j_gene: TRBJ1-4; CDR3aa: CASCEGGLEGKLFF; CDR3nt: TGTGCCAGTTGCGAAGGGGGTCTGGAAGGAAAACTGTTTTTT
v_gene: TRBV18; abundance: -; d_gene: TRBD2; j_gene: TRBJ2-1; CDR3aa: CASSLTSGRAYEQFF; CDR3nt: TGTGCCAGCTCACTAACTAGCGGGAGGGCCTATGAGCAGTTCTTC
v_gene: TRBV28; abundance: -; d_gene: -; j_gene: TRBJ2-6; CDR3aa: CASSKFRGSGANVLTF; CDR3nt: TGTGCCAGCAGCAAGTTCCGGGGCTCTGGGGCCAACGTCCTGACTTTC
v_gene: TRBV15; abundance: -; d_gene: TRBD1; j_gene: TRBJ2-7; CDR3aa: CATSRDYTGGGEQYF; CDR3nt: TGTGCCACCAGCAGAGATTACACAGGGGGAGGCGAGCAGTACTTC
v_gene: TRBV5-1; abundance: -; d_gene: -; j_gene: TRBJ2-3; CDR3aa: CASSLGQAAFTDTQYF; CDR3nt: TGCGCCAGCAGCTTGGGACAGGCAGCTTTCACAGATACGCAGTATTTT
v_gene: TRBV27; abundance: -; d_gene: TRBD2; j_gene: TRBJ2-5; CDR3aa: CASSPRTSGQETQYF; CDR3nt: TGTGCCAGCAGCCCGAGGACTAGCGGCCAAGAGACCCAGTACTTC
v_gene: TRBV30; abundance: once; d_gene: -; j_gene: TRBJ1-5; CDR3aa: CAWTISLNQPQHF; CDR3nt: TGTGCCTGGACGATTAGCCTCAATCAGCCCCAGCATTTT
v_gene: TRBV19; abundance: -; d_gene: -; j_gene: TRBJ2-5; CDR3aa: CASSIGNKETQYF; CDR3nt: TGTGCCAGTAGTATAGGGAATAAAGAGACCCAGTACTTC
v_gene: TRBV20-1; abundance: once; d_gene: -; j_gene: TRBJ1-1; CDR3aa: CSASTQNTEAFF; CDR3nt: TGCAGTGCTAGTACCCAGAACACTGAAGCTTTCTTT
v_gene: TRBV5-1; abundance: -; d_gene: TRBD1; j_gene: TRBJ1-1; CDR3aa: CASSNRGEPTEAFF; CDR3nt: TGCGCCAGCAGCAACAGGGGAGAGCCCACTGAAGCTTTCTTT
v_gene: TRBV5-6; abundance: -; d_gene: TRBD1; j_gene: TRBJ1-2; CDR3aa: CASTFFTGGLNNYGYTF; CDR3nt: TGTGCCAGCACCTTCTTCACAGGGGGTCTAAATAACTATGGCTACACCTTC
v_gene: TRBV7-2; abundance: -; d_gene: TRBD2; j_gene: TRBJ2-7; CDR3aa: CASILAGGGRSEQYF; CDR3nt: TGTGCCAGCATACTAGCAGGAGGCGGGAGGAGCGAGCAGTACTTC
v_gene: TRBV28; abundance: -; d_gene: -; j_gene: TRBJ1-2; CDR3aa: CASSRRYYGYTF; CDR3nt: TGTGCCAGCAGTCGGCGATACTATGGCTACACCTTC
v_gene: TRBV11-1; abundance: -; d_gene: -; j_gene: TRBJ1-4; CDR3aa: CASGARDEKLFF; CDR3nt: TGTGCCAGCGGGGCCCGGGATGAAAAACTGTTTTTT
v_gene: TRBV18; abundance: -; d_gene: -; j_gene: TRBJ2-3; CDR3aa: CASSPRDGGRDTDTQYF; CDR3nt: TGTGCCAGCTCACCCCGGGACGGAGGTCGTGACACAGATACGCAGTATTTT
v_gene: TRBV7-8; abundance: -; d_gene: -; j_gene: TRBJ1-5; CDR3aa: CASSLSGLKDQPQHF; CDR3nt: TGTGCCAGCAGCTTAAGTGGGTTGAAGGATCAGCCCCAGCATTTT
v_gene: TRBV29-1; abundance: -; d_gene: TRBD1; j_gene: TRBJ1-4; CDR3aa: CSVSETGSEKLFF; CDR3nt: TGCAGCGTCAGCGAGACAGGGAGTGAAAAACTGTTTTTT
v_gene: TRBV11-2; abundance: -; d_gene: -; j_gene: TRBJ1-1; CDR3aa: CASRRRGTVSVTEAFF; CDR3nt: TGTGCCAGCAGGAGAAGGGGCACCGTGAGTGTCACTGAAGCTTTCTTT
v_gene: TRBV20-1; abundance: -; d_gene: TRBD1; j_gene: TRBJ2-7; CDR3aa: CRGDRVNEQYF; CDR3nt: TGCAGGGGAGACAGGGTCAACGAGCAGTACTTC
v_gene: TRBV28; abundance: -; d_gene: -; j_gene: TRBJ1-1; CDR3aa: CASYNGRGAFF; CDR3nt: TGTGCCAGCTATAATGGCCGGGGAGCTTTCTTT
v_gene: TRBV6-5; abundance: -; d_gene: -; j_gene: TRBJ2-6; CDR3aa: CASSYRESGANVLTF; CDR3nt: TGTGCCAGCAGTTACCGGGAATCTGGGGCCAACGTCCTGACTTTC
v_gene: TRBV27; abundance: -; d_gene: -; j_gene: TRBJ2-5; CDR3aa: CASRPGLLQETQYF; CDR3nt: TGTGCCAGCAGGCCGGGACTCCTCCAAGAGACCCAGTACTTC
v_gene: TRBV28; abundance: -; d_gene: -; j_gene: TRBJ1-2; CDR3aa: CASSSGRNYGYTF; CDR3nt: TGTGCCAGCAGTTCCGGTCGTAACTATGGCTACACCTTC
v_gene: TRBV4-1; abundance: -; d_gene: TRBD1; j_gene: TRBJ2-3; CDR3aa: CASSTTSRGIADTQYF; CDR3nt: TGCGCCAGCAGCACCACGTCCAGGGGGATCGCAGATACGCAGTATTTT
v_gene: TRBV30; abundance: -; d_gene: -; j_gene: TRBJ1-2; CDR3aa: CAWSVREMDGYTF; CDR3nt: TGTGCCTGGAGTGTAAGGGAAATGGATGGCTACACCTTC